This T cell receptor (beta chain) was identified during a study of Siglec-9 on CD8 T cells in melanoma (dated by TCRdb to between 2017 and 2020). About the full investigation: The study investigated Siglec-9 expression on CD8+ T cells and the role of Siglec-9 in regulating T cells in the melanoma tumor microenvironment. Points the paper makes about the study in general: According to the report, an effector memory CD8+ T-cell subset that seemed to build up inside melanoma tumors was both marked and regulated by Siglec-9.

Points on this clone: Its antigen target is currently unknown. There are no base qualities to consult, and no much larger clone falls within one base.

Libraries were constructed by the immunoSEQ multiplex PCR assay. TCRdb carries this immuneACCESS record with in-frame sequences only. Its versions omit some clonotypes, under half of them owing to an unresolved V gene in the studies checked, with the rest unexplained. The sample includes 29,000 or so clones, with roughly 78% observed a single time. About 6% of the sample rests with the top ten. The TCR was taken from a human donor in good health. The sample was Siglec-9- CD8+ T cells sorted from blood. The cell subset or site label on this specimen signifies: CD8 T cells lacking Siglec-9.

At the DNA level, the sequence is TGTGCCAGTAGGCCGGGGCGGGAGTACAATGAGCAGTTCTTC. This sequence encodes CASRPGREYNEQFF. The receptor chain draws on TRBV19 and TRBJ2-1; TRBD2 fits 7 bases in the junction. Based on the germline V gene (reference sequence), the CDR1 and CDR2 sequences are LNHDA and SQIVND. The CDR3 measures 14 amino acids from cysteine to phenylalanine. Only the CDR3 portion is preserved as DNA: 42 bases, with reading frame beginning at the first base. V is pruned by 6 bases and J by 4 bases, leaving 6 bases of the junction without a gene match.